A selection of T cell receptor beta chains follows, all from one sample in a study of blood T cell repertoires in COVID-19. Generated by immunoSEQ multiplex PCR, the TCRdb table keeps only in-frame clones and is missing some. The table records about 92,000 clones, over 60% of them present only once. Sequenced material: peripheral blood. The receptors stem from a man aged 45 to 65 who had recovered from COVID-19. Both conserved end residues are part of each CDR3. A D gene is named only where the DNA matches it firmly. A row's size may be missing; if present it is once, few, many or a size class.

CASSQTDRQPQHF,TGTGCCAGCAGCCAAACAGACCGGCAGCCCCAGCATTTT,-,TRBJ1-5,-,TRBV5-5
CASSYSLGYGYTF,TGTGCCAGCAGCTACAGCCTAGGCTATGGCTACACCTTC,-,TRBJ1-2,-,TRBV6-5
CASSPDRGGGNTIYF,TGTGCCAGCAGCCCGGACAGGGGAGGAGGAAACACCATATATTTT,TRBD1,TRBJ1-3,-,TRBV7-2
CASGGGSNQPQHF,TGTGCCAGCGGGGGGGGAAGCAATCAGCCCCAGCATTTT,-,TRBJ1-5,-,TRBV6-5
CASRVQGARTDTQYF,TGTGCCAGCAGAGTTCAGGGTGCGAGGACAGATACGCAGTATTTT,-,TRBJ2-3,-,TRBV2
CASSPGSAGDTQYF,TGTGCCAGCAGCCCGGGGTCGGCGGGAGATACGCAGTATTTT,-,TRBJ2-3,-,TRBV7-2
CASSETVGETQYF,TGTGCCAGCAGTGAGACAGTGGGAGAGACCCAGTACTTC,-,TRBJ2-5,-,TRBV6-1
CASSLGDRENTEAFF,TGCGCCAGCAGCTTGGGAGACAGGGAGAACACTGAAGCTTTCTTT,TRBD1,TRBJ1-1,few,TRBV5-1
CASSQELHNQPQHF,TGCGCCAGCAGCCAAGAACTACACAATCAGCCCCAGCATTTT,-,TRBJ1-5,-,TRBV4-3
CASRTGYSGNTIYF,TGTGCCAGCAGGACAGGTTACTCTGGAAACACCATATATTTT,-,TRBJ1-3,-,TRBV2
CASSSEMNTEAFF,TGTGCCAGTAGTAGCGAGATGAACACTGAAGCTTTCTTT,-,TRBJ1-1,-,TRBV19
CASSLAPGGTGELFF,TGTGCCAGCAGCTTGGCCCCGGGGGGCACCGGGGAGCTGTTTTTT,TRBD2,TRBJ2-2,few,TRBV5-5
CASSLSTGGVTEAFF,TGTGCCAGCAGCCTCTCCACAGGGGGTGTCACTGAAGCTTTCTTT,TRBD1,TRBJ1-1,-,TRBV7-2
CASSQGPTYEQYF,TGCGCCAGCAGCCAAGGGCCCACCTACGAGCAGTACTTC,-,TRBJ2-7,few,TRBV4-3
CASRNLGGTEAFF,TGTGCCAGCAGGAATCTAGGTGGCACTGAAGCTTTCTTT,-,TRBJ1-1,-,TRBV27
CASTTDRRGSQYF,TGTGCCAGCACTACAGATAGGAGGGGCTCGCAGTACTTC,-,TRBJ2-7,few,TRBV12-3/TRBV12-4
CASSLGGTGIPEQYF,TGCGCCAGCAGCCTGGGTGGGACAGGGATTCCCGAGCAGTACTTC,TRBD1,TRBJ2-7,-,TRBV5-1
CASSSTSGGSYEQYF,TGTGCCAGCAGTTCGACTAGCGGGGGGTCCTACGAGCAGTACTTC,TRBD2,TRBJ2-7,-,TRBV6-2/TRBV6-3
CASSWTGSFF,TGTGCCAGCAGTTGGACAGGATCTTTCTTT,TRBD1,TRBJ1-1,-,TRBV6-5
CASSQEAYEQYF,TGTGCCAGCAGCCAAGAAGCGTACGAGCAGTACTTC,-,TRBJ2-7,-,TRBV3-1/TRBV3-2
CATSRERTGSIYEQYF,TGTGCCACCAGCAGAGAACGGACAGGTTCAATCTACGAGCAGTACTTC,TRBD1,TRBJ2-7,-,TRBV15
CASSLTGVRDTGELFF,TGCGCCAGCAGCTTGACAGGGGTTCGGGACACCGGGGAGCTGTTTTTT,TRBD1,TRBJ2-2,-,TRBV5-1
CASSLVPVSYNEQFF,TGCGCCAGCAGCTTGGTGCCAGTTTCCTACAATGAGCAGTTCTTC,-,TRBJ2-1,-,TRBV5-1
CASSISQGLPQHF,TGTGCCAGTAGTATAAGTCAGGGCTTGCCCCAGCATTTT,-,TRBJ1-5,-,TRBV19
CASSLAGGQNSPLHF,TGTGCCAGCAGCTTAGCAGGGGGACAGAATTCACCCCTCCACTTT,TRBD1,TRBJ1-6,-,TRBV7-6
CASSLDWQGSSGANVLTF,TGCGCCAGCAGCTTGGACTGGCAGGGGAGCTCTGGGGCCAACGTCCTGACTTTC,-,TRBJ2-6,-,TRBV5-1
CASSPQSKPGYTF,TGTGCCAGCAGCCCGCAAAGCAAACCTGGCTACACCTTC,-,TRBJ1-2,once,TRBV3-1/TRBV3-2
CASSLSPGGRADTQYF,TGTGCCAGCAGCTTAAGTCCAGGAGGTAGGGCAGATACGCAGTATTTT,-,TRBJ2-3,-,TRBV7-3
CASSLEGAGSGNTIYF,TGTGCCAGCAGCTTAGAGGGGGCAGGGTCTGGAAACACCATATATTTT,-,TRBJ1-3,-,TRBV11-2
CASSDLAGGPREQYF,TGTGCCAGCAGCGACCTAGCGGGAGGGCCACGCGAGCAGTACTTC,TRBD2,TRBJ2-7,-,TRBV7-2
CASRLQGDTEAFF,TGTGCCAGCAGGCTCCAGGGGGACACTGAAGCTTTCTTT,TRBD1,TRBJ1-1,-,TRBV6-5
CATTPPAHSSYEQYF,TGTGCCACCACCCCCCCTGCCCATAGCTCCTACGAGCAGTACTTC,-,TRBJ2-7,-,TRBV28
CASSQAGQYNYGYTF,TGCGCCAGCAGCCAGGCCGGACAGTATAACTATGGCTACACCTTC,-,TRBJ1-2,-,TRBV4-1
CASSSGPPYEQFF,TGTGCCAGTTCTAGCGGGCCGCCGTATGAGCAGTTCTTC,TRBD2,TRBJ2-1,few,TRBV19
CASSVGDSSTINSGNTIYF,TGTGCCAGCAGCGTAGGGGACAGCAGTACTATTAACTCTGGAAACACCATATATTTT,TRBD1,TRBJ1-3,few,TRBV9
CASSLKGTGVNIQYF,TGTGCCAGCAGCTTAAAAGGGACAGGGGTAAACATTCAGTACTTC,TRBD1,TRBJ2-4,many,TRBV7-9
CASSLESRGYGYTF,TGTGCCAGCAGCTTAGAGTCCAGGGGCTATGGCTACACCTTC,-,TRBJ1-2,-,TRBV7-8
CASSAPSGTPEQYF,TGCGCCAGCAGCGCCCCCAGCGGAACCCCCGAGCAGTACTTC,-,TRBJ2-7,-,TRBV4-1
CASSPGQGGGANVLTF,TGTGCCAGCAGCCCTGGACAGGGGGGTGGGGCCAACGTCCTGACTTTC,TRBD1,TRBJ2-6,once,TRBV7-9
CASSVLNTGELFF,TGTGCCAGCAGCGTACTAAACACCGGGGAGCTGTTTTTT,-,TRBJ2-2,-,TRBV5-4
CASSNEEAGGYTF,TGTGCCAGCAGTAACGAGGAAGCTGGAGGCTACACCTTC,-,TRBJ1-2,-,TRBV6-6
CASSLLGTGNEKLFF,TGTGCCAGCAGTTTATTGGGGACAGGGAATGAAAAACTGTTTTTT,TRBD1,TRBJ1-4,-,TRBV28
CASTRGQGYGYTF,TGTGCCAGCACCCGAGGACAGGGGTATGGCTACACCTTC,TRBD1,TRBJ1-2,-,TRBV5-4
CASSQVPWAGEQFF,TGTGCCAGCAGCCAAGTACCCTGGGCGGGTGAGCAGTTCTTC,-,TRBJ2-1,-,TRBV3-1/TRBV3-2
CASMGQGNTGELFF,TGTGCCAGCATGGGACAGGGTAACACCGGGGAGCTGTTTTTT,TRBD1,TRBJ2-2,-,TRBV5-6
CASRLDPRDIQYF,TGTGCCAGCAGGTTGGACCCCAGGGACATTCAGTACTTC,-,TRBJ2-4,once,TRBV28
CASSPSGGLDEQYF,TGTGCCAGCAGCCCCTCGGGAGGACTCGACGAGCAGTACTTC,TRBD2,TRBJ2-7,-,TRBV9
CASSLNPLAGAIGELFF,TGTGCCAGCAGCTTAAACCCCCTGGCGGGAGCAATCGGGGAGCTGTTTTTT,TRBD2,TRBJ2-2,-,TRBV7-6
CASSQDQGLWGYTF,TGCGCCAGCAGCCAAGATCAGGGGCTATGGGGCTACACCTTC,-,TRBJ1-2,-,TRBV4-3
CASNGPGNTIYF,TGTGCCAGCAACGGTCCTGGAAACACCATATATTTT,-,TRBJ1-3,-,TRBV9
CASSPSYRLEAFF,TGTGCCAGCAGCCCTTCTTACAGGTTGGAAGCTTTCTTT,-,TRBJ1-1,-,TRBV7-2
CAIMPGFKSGYTF,TGTGCCATCATGCCGGGTTTCAAGAGCGGCTACACCTTC,-,TRBJ1-2,once,TRBV10-3
CASSLGGSSIDYGYTF,TGTGCCAGCAGCTTAGGAGGTTCGTCCATCGACTATGGCTACACCTTC,-,TRBJ1-2,-,TRBV11-2
CASSFRQGSYNEQFF,TGTGCCAGCAGCTTTCGACAGGGGTCCTACAATGAGCAGTTCTTC,TRBD1,TRBJ2-1,-,TRBV7-7
CASSNTDRGTYEQYF,TGTGCCAGCAGCAACACGGACAGGGGTACCTACGAGCAGTACTTC,TRBD1,TRBJ2-7,-,TRBV6-5
CASSSGGSGGDNEQFF,TGTGCCAGCAGCTCCGGTGGGAGCGGGGGGGACAATGAGCAGTTCTTC,TRBD2,TRBJ2-1,once,TRBV11-3
CASTPLWGGHNEQFF,TGTGCCAGCACTCCACTCTGGGGGGGTCACAATGAGCAGTTCTTC,TRBD2,TRBJ2-1,many,TRBV5-8
CASSLESRQYNQPQHF,TGTGCCAGCAGCTTAGAGTCTAGACAGTATAATCAGCCCCAGCATTTT,-,TRBJ1-5,-,TRBV7-6
CASSLGPTGYTEAFF,TGCGCCAGCAGCTTGGGGCCGACAGGGTACACTGAAGCTTTCTTT,TRBD1,TRBJ1-1,-,TRBV5-1
CASSQDPGQATQETQYF,TGTGCCAGCAGCCAAGATCCGGGACAGGCCACCCAAGAGACCCAGTACTTC,TRBD1,TRBJ2-5,-,TRBV4-2